These 18 T cell receptor beta chains were all obtained from the same sample, sequenced in a study of T cell responses to AZD1222 COVID-19 vaccine. Using immunoSEQ multiplex PCR, the repertoire was profiled, and TCRdb retains in-frame clones only, with some absent. This table holds around 160,000 clones, 91% found once. Source: peripheral blood, taken on day 0 of AZD1222 vaccination. These receptors were obtained from an adult in good health.

The chain links TRBV12-3 or TRBV12-4 to TRBJ2-7, with D unclear. V lost 2 bases and J lost 9, with 11 bases in between. This CDR3 contains 12 residues. The CDR3 bases are TGTGCCAGCAGTTTAAGCTCAGGAACGCAGTACTTC. It codes for CASSLSSGTQYF.

The chain combines TRBV10-1 with TRBJ2-7; 8 bases agree with TRBD1. The CDR3 is 15 amino acids. The junction had 14 bases not matched to a gene; V was cut back by 6 bases and J by 7 bases. Germline CDR1 reads WNHNN; CDR2 reads SYGVQD (reference sequence). The CDR3 protein is CASSSGQGALGEQYF. DNA for the CDR3: TGCGCCAGCAGCTCGGGGCAGGGGGCCTTGGGGGAGCAGTACTTC.

This chain uses TRBV7-3 with TRBJ1-1; no reliable D call. The germline gives CDR1 SGHTA, CDR2 FQGTGA. The CDR3 has 16 residues. V was pared by 0 bases and J by 4 bases, with 15 bases between. The CDR3 nucleotides are TGTGCCAGCAGCTTAACGGGCGTTGGGATTGGCACTGAAGCTTTCTTT. Its translation: CASSLTGVGIGTEAFF.

This clone was recorded only once. The chain uses TRBV7-9 and TRBJ2-7, with TRBD1 identical over 9 bases. The CDR3 has 15 residues. CDR1 and CDR2 (germline): SEHNR, FQNEAQ (reference sequence). Unmatched junction bases numbered 8, after V lost 5 bases and J lost 3 bases. CDR3 protein: CASSPPGTGRYEQYF. The CDR3 nucleotides read TGTGCCAGCAGCCCACCCGGGACAGGGCGCTACGAGCAGTACTTC.

This chain links TRBV19 with TRBJ2-2, with 10 bases fitting TRBD1. Germline V gene data show CDR1 as LNHDA and CDR2 as SQIVND (reference sequence). Trimming removed 8 bases from V and 0 bases from J; junction bases left unmatched: 12. The CDR3 is made up of 18 amino acids. The CDR3 region is CASDRGQGFPSNTGELFF. CDR3 coding DNA: TGTGCCAGTGATAGGGGACAGGGGTTCCCCTCGAACACCGGGGAGCTGTTTTTT.

This sequence joins TRBV27 and TRBJ1-2; 7 positions match TRBD1. With V trimmed by 5 bases and J by 5 bases, 14 bases remained unmatched. CDR3 length: 16 amino acids. Per the germline V gene, CDR1 is MNHEY and CDR2 is SMNVEV (reference sequence). The CDR3 bases are TGTGCCAGCAGTACGGGGGACAGACCCGGAGGGTATGGCTACACCTTC. Residues: CASSTGDRPGGYGYTF.

V usage is TRBV10-3 and J usage is TRBJ2-3; 8 nucleotides line up with TRBD2. This CDR3 region has 15 residues. The trim removed 10 bases at V and 2 bases at J, leaving 11 bases unmatched. Germline CDR1 is ENHRY and CDR2 is SYGVKD. The CDR3 reads CATGMGGGLTDTQYF. As DNA, the CDR3 is TGTGCCACGGGAATGGGCGGGGGGCTCACAGATACGCAGTATTTT.

In its sample, this clone was seen once. The CDR3 spells CASSLVRLAGNPDTQYF. The CDR3 DNA is TGTGCCAGCAGCTTAGTTAGGCTAGCGGGAAACCCAGATACGCAGTATTTT. The V gene is TRBV7-2, the J gene TRBJ2-3; 9 bases map to TRBD2. The CDR3 extends over 17 amino acids. Unmatched junction bases numbered 9, after V lost 1 base and J lost 4 bases. Per the germline V gene, CDR1 is SGHTA and CDR2 is FQGNSA.

The gene calls are TRBV29-1 and TRBJ1-5, with 8 bases fitting TRBD1. Germline values: CDR1 SQVTM, CDR2 ANQGSEA. The CDR3 is 14 residues long. V dropped 6 bases and J dropped 8; count of bases not matched to a gene: 12. The CDR3 nucleotides read TGCAGCGTGGGGTTCACAGGGGGATTCGAGCCCCAGCATTTT. This sequence encodes CSVGFTGGFEPQHF.

This sequence joins TRBV7-2 and TRBJ2-4; D may be TRBD2 (6 bases). Germline V CDR1 and CDR2: SGHTA, FQGNSA. CDR3 length: 13 amino acids. Trimming took off 5 bases at V and 7 bases at J, with 12 bases between the two ends. CDR3 region: CASSPTRGNIQYF. The CDR3 DNA reads TGTGCCAGCAGCCCGACTAGAGGTAACATTCAGTACTTC.

This clone was recorded once. The chain carries TRBV9 and TRBJ1-5; a possible D gene is TRBD1 (5 bases). V lost 3 bases and J lost 8, with 18 bases in between. Germline assignment: CDR1 SGDLS and CDR2 YYNGEE. The CDR3 runs to 15 residues. The CDR3 is CASSARGGGIEPQHF. For the CDR3, the DNA is TGTGCCAGCAGCGCCCGGGGGGGTGGCATTGAGCCCCAGCATTTT.

The CDR3 sequence is CASSLFSEKGGLSGANVLTF. In DNA form, the CDR3 reads TGTGCCAGCAGTTTATTCTCCGAAAAGGGGGGTCTTTCTGGGGCCAACGTCCTGACTTTC. The chain recombines TRBV28 with TRBJ2-6; D may correspond to TRBD1 or TRBD2 (6 bases each). This CDR3 region has 20 residues. CDR1 is MDHEN and CDR2 is SYDVKM in the germline V gene. V lost 1 base to trimming and J lost 1 base, with 20 bases between them.

The gene calls are TRBV10-1 and TRBJ2-1; D perhaps matches TRBD1 (6 bases). This CDR3 spans 12 amino acids. Looked up from germline, CDR1 is WNHNN and CDR2 is SYGVQD (reference sequence). V was shortened by 8 bases and J by 11 bases, with 16 bases between the two germline ends. The CDR3 DNA sequence: TGCGCCAGCTCGACCTCCGGGACAAAGCAGTTCTTC. Translating gives CASSTSGTKQFF.

The chain couples TRBV5-6 to TRBJ1-2, with D perhaps matching TRBD1 (5 bases). Germline values: CDR1 SGHDT, CDR2 YYEEEE. The CDR3 consists of 13 residues. Deletions cut 0 bases from V and 4 bases from J, with 7 bases between. The CDR3 sequence is CASSLGGPYGYTF. The CDR3, as DNA: TGTGCCAGCAGCTTGGGGGGACCCTATGGCTACACCTTC.

The V call is TRBV2, the J call TRBJ2-3, with 7 bases aligning to TRBD1. CDR1 and CDR2 (germline): SNHLY, FYNNEI. Trimming at V came to 6 bases and at J to 1 base, leaving 4 bases not matched to a gene. This CDR3 spans 14 amino acids. As DNA, the CDR3 is TGTGCCAGCAGCGCAGGGGGTCGCACAGATACGCAGTATTTT. As protein: CASSAGGRTDTQYF.

The chain employs TRBV27 and TRBJ2-7, with D perhaps being TRBD1 or TRBD2 (5 bases each). V shed 5 bases and J shed 3 bases, with 11 bases lying between them. This CDR3 has 13 residues. Looked up from germline, CDR1 is MNHEY and CDR2 is SMNVEV (reference sequence). CDR3 nucleotide sequence: TGTGCCAGCAGTGAAGCGGACAACTACGAGCAGTACTTC. Amino acid sequence: CASSEADNYEQYF.

The V gene is TRBV9, the J gene TRBJ1-2; 7 bases match TRBD1. Germline V gene lookup returns CDR1 SGDLS and CDR2 YYNGEE. The CDR3 totals 15 residues. V lost 4 bases, J lost 4 bases, and 10 bases stayed unmatched. DNA of the CDR3: TGTGCCAGCAGCCCGGAGACAGGGCTGGGCTATGGCTACACCTTC. This codes for CASSPETGLGYGYTF.

The rearrangement uses TRBV9 and TRBJ1-4; D remains unclear. CDR3 length equals 13 residues. V lost 3 bases and J 7 bases, leaving 10 bases between the germline ends. Per germline, CDR1 SGDLS and CDR2 YYNGEE. For the CDR3, the DNA is TGTGCCAGCAGCGCCCGGGGTAGTGAAAAACTGTTTTTT. Amino acid sequence: CASSARGSEKLFF. Full variable domain (missing parts from reference TRBV9 and TRBJ1-4): DSGVTQTPKHLITATGQRVTLRCSPRSGDLSVYWYQQSLDQGLQFLIQYYNGEERAKGNILERFSAQQFPDLHSELNLSSLELGDSALYFCASSARGSEKLFFGSGTQLSVL.